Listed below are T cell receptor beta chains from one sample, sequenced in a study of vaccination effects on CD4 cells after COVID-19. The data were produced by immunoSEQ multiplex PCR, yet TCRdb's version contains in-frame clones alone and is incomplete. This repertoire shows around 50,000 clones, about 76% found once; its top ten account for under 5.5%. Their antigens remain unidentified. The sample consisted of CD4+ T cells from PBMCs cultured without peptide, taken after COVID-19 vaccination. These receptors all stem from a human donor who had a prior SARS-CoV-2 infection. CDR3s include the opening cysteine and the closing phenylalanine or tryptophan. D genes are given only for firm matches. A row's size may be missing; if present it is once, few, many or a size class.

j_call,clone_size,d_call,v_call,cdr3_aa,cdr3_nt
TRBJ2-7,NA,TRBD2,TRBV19,CASRGGLAGGKQYF,TGTGCCAGTAGAGGGGGACTAGCGGGAGGGAAGCAGTACTTC
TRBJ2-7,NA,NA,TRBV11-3,CASSSRTWGSAYEQYF,TGTGCCAGCAGCTCCCGAACTTGGGGGAGTGCTTACGAGCAGTACTTC
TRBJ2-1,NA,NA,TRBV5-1,CASNPGSYSYNEQFF,TGCGCCAGCAACCCTGGGAGTTACTCCTACAATGAGCAGTTCTTC
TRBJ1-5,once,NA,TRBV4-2,CASSQDRYQPQHF,TGTGCCAGCAGCCAAGATCGGTATCAGCCCCAGCATTTT
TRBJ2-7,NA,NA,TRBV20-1,CSASRATTAYEQYF,TGCAGTGCTAGTAGGGCCACGACGGCCTACGAGCAGTACTTC
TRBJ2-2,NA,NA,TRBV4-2,CASSQESTNTGELFF,TGTGCCAGCAGCCAAGAGTCCACGAACACCGGGGAGCTGTTTTTT
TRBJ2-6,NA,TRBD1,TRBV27,CASSLGLGRGLHSGANVLTF,TGTGCCAGCAGTTTGGGGTTGGGCAGGGGGCTCCACTCTGGGGCCAACGTCCTGACTTTC
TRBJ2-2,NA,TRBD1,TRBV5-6,CASSLQGATGELFF,TGTGCCAGCAGCTTACAGGGGGCTACCGGGGAGCTGTTTTTT
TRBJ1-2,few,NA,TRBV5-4,CASSWGVDSSGYTF,TGTGCCAGCAGCTGGGGGGTGGACTCGTCTGGCTACACCTTC
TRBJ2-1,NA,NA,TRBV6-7,CASSGEGLVKVNEQFF,TGTGCCAGCAGCGGTGAGGGGCTAGTGAAGGTGAATGAGCAGTTCTTC
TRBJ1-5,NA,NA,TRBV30,CAWRSRGQPQHF,TGTGCCTGGAGGTCCCGGGGTCAGCCCCAGCATTTT
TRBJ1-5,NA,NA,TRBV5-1,CASRPQPNQPQHF,TGCGCCAGCCGCCCGCAGCCCAATCAGCCCCAGCATTTT
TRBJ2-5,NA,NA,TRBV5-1,CASSLGLAGETQYF,TGCGCCAGCAGCTTGGGCCTAGCCGGCGAGACCCAGTACTTC
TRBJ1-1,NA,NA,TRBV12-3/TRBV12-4,CASRNMNTEAFF,TGTGCCAGCAGGAACATGAACACTGAAGCTTTCTTT
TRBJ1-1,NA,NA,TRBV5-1,CASSFGGNTEAFF,TGCGCCAGCAGCTTCGGGGGGAACACTGAAGCTTTCTTT
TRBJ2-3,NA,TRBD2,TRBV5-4,CASSSGTSGADTDTQYF,TGTGCCAGCAGCTCCGGGACTAGCGGGGCTGACACAGATACGCAGTATTTT
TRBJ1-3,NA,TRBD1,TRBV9,CASSSTGGSNSGNTIYF,TGTGCCAGCAGCTCGACAGGGGGATCGAACTCTGGAAACACCATATATTTT
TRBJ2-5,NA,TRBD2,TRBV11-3,CATAGGQAKETQYF,TGTGCCACTGCGGGGGGGCAGGCCAAGGAGACCCAGTACTTC
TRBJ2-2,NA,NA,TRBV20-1,CSASRRTGGELFF,TGCAGTGCTAGTCGTCGCACCGGTGGGGAGCTGTTTTTT
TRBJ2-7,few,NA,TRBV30,CAWLFFTGATYEQYF,TGTGCCTGGCTATTTTTCACGGGGGCGACCTACGAGCAGTACTTC
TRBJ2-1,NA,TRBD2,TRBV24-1,CATSGASGDAYNEQFF,TGTGCCACCAGTGGGGCTAGCGGGGACGCCTACAATGAGCAGTTCTTC
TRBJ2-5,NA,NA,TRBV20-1,CSASGSHVETQYF,TGCAGTGCTAGTGGGTCCCATGTGGAGACCCAGTACTTC
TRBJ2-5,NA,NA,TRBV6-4,CASSDSGPYQETQYF,TGTGCCAGCAGTGACTCTGGGCCGTACCAAGAGACCCAGTACTTC
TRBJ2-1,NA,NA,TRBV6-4,CASSQSRTTVFNNEQFF,TGTGCCAGCAGTCAGTCTAGGACTACCGTATTTAACAATGAGCAGTTCTTC
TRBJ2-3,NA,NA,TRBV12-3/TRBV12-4,CASSFRGSDTQYF,TGTGCCAGCAGTTTTCGGGGGTCAGATACGCAGTATTTT
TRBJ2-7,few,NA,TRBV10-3,CAISLVASEQYF,TGTGCCATCAGTTTAGTGGCATCCGAGCAGTACTTC
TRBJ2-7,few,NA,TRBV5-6,CASSLDRVTYEQYF,TGTGCCAGCAGCTTGGACAGGGTAACCTACGAGCAGTACTTC
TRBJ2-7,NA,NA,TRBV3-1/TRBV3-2,CASSYTIASGEQYF,TGTGCCAGCAGTTACACTATCGCGTCTGGAGAGCAGTACTTC
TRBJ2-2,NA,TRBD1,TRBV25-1,CASVDRVFANTGELFF,TGTGCCAGTGTAGACAGGGTGTTCGCGAACACCGGGGAGCTGTTTTTT
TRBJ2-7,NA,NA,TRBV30,CAWMKNEGPYF,TGTGCCTGGATGAAGAATGAGGGTCCGTACTTC
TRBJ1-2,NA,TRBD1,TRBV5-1,CASSLAPGGPFSYTF,TGCGCCAGCAGCTTGGCCCCAGGGGGGCCGTTTAGCTACACCTTC
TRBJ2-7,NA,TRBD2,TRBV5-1,CASSLDLAGVYEQYF,TGCGCCAGCAGCTTGGATCTAGCGGGAGTCTACGAGCAGTACTTC
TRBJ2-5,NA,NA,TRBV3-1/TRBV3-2,CASSSNLDPGQETQYF,TGTGCCAGCAGCTCCAACCTGGACCCGGGCCAAGAGACCCAGTACTTC
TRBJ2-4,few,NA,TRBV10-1,CASSESVAKNIQYF,TGCGCCAGCAGTGAGTCAGTAGCCAAAAACATTCAGTACTTC
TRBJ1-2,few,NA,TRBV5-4,CASTLQTSNYGYTF,TGTGCCAGCACCCTGCAAACGTCTAACTATGGCTACACCTTC
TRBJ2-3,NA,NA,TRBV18,CASLRGSTDTQYF,TGTGCCAGCCTTCGGGGGAGCACAGATACGCAGTATTTT
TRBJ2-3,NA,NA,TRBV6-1,CASSEGRLQILKYF,TGTGCCAGCAGTGAAGGGAGGCTACAGATACTAAAGTATTTT
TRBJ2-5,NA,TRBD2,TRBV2,CASSPGLAGGPFGETQYF,TGTGCCAGCAGTCCGGGACTAGCGGGGGGGCCCTTTGGGGAGACCCAGTACTTC
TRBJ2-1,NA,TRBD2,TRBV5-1,CASSLDPGSGRANEQFF,TGCGCCAGCAGCTTGGACCCCGGGAGCGGGAGGGCCAATGAGCAGTTCTTC
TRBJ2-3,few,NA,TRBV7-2,CASSRVLSERAQYF,TGTGCCAGCAGCCGCGTTCTGTCGGAAAGAGCGCAGTATTTT
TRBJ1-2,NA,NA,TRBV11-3,CASSRTGFNQRALGYTF,TGTGCCAGCAGCAGAACCGGGTTCAATCAAAGGGCATTAGGCTACACCTTC
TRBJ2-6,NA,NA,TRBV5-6,CASSAGAGGANVLTF,TGTGCCAGCAGCGCGGGGGCGGGTGGGGCCAACGTCCTGACTTTC
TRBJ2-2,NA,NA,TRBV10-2,CASSDFPGRPPNTGELFF,TGCGCCAGCAGTGACTTCCCGGGACGCCCCCCGAACACCGGGGAGCTGTTTTTT
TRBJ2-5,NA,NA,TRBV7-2,CASSRSRLETQYF,TGTGCCAGCAGCCGATCGAGGCTGGAGACCCAGTACTTC
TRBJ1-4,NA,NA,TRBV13,CASSLGGRGEKLFF,TGTGCCAGCAGCCTCGGGGGCCGGGGTGAAAAACTGTTTTTT
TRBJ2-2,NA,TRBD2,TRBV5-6,CASSLGGGARTGELFF,TGTGCCAGCAGCTTGGGCGGGGGGGCCAGAACCGGGGAGCTGTTTTTT
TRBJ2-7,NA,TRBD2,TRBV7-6,CASSPDLLLAGEQYF,TGTGCCAGCAGCCCGGACCTCCTCCTAGCGGGGGAGCAGTACTTC
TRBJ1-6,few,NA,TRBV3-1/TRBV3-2,CASSPTRVSPLHF,TGTGCCAGCAGCCCCACGAGGGTTTCACCCCTCCACTTT
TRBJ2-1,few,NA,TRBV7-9,CASSLAGTDNEQFF,TGTGCCAGCAGCTTAGCCGGGACCGACAATGAGCAGTTCTTC